These T cell receptor beta chains were read from a single sample in a study of T cells expressing NK-cell markers. TCRdb reprocessed the 5' RACE reads, with one entry per CDR3 protein and no DNA. The sample has about 550,000 distinct CDR3 sequences; the top ten hold 3% to 4.5%. The sequenced sample consisted of blood T cells: a sorted CD56 or NKG2C T cell subset, CD4+ or CD8+ T cells, or bulk PBMC T cells (not recorded which). These receptors originate from a man between 18 and 29 years old in good health. Each CDR3 is given with its conserved first and last residue. The order of the fields is V gene, J gene, CDR3 protein.

TRBV19	TRBJ1-1	CASSYLAGQTNTEAFF
TRBV20-1	TRBJ2-5	CSRVRTRKETQYF
TRBV7-9	TRBJ2-2	CASSSILRKDTGELFF
TRBV4-3	TRBJ2-7	CASSQEEEYEQYF
TRBV20-1	TRBJ1-6	CSARGGGSPFNSPLHF
TRBV7-2	TRBJ2-3	CASGLGGGRTDTQYF
TRBV12-3/TRBV12-4	TRBJ1-5	CASSSQGRRDQPQHF
TRBV9	TRBJ2-7	CASSPAGLAGYEQYF
TRBV5-1	TRBJ2-2	CASSRTQNTGELFF
TRBV18	TRBJ2-1	CASSPAPENEQFF
TRBV29-1	TRBJ2-1	CSVEQVTEQFF
TRBV6-5	TRBJ2-2	CASSPVAGRGNTGELFF
TRBV30	TRBJ2-1	CAWKGGIANEQFF
TRBV2	TRBJ1-2	CASWDRGNYGYTF
TRBV29-1	TRBJ2-1	CSTLAGTPNNEQFF
TRBV30	TRBJ1-5	CAWSQGARNQPQHF
TRBV24-1	TRBJ1-5	CATSDYLRGLPINQPQHF
TRBV7-2	TRBJ2-3	CASSPMESYGTDTQYF
TRBV7-2	TRBJ2-3	CASSLRASTDTQYF
TRBV11-2	TRBJ2-3	CASSLEGGSPQYF
TRBV5-1	TRBJ2-3	CASSLGLASSTDTQYF
TRBV2	TRBJ2-7	CASSAPGTRSYEQYF
TRBV2	TRBJ1-5	CASRGTGANQPQHF
TRBV7-8	TRBJ2-1	CASSFRNLAGAPYNEQFF
TRBV5-1	TRBJ2-1	CASSVSKASSEQFF
TRBV12-3/TRBV12-4	TRBJ1-1	CASSHRGHSRGTEAFF
TRBV6-1	TRBJ1-5	CASSETGLGNQPQHF
TRBV5-1	TRBJ2-4	CASSSGAGGPGDIQYF
TRBV24-1	TRBJ2-1	CATSPIRGKLDEQFF
TRBV9	TRBJ2-1	CASSVEAGRGEQFF
TRBV7-8	TRBJ1-4	CASSLDSLATNEKLFF
TRBV5-4	TRBJ2-2	CASSLGSVGELFF
TRBV29-1	TRBJ2-1	CSATTQTYNEQFF
TRBV5-1	TRBJ2-1	CASSLVGLAGDKSYNEQFF
TRBV18	TRBJ2-3	CASSLKDSTDTQYF
TRBV15	TRBJ1-5	CATSRGRPGLGNQPQHF
TRBV7-9	TRBJ2-3	CASTSKGATDTQYF
TRBV29-1	TRBJ2-5	CSVDGSSGRPQETQYF
TRBV5-6	TRBJ2-2	CASSLSGGETGELFF
TRBV29-1	TRBJ2-1	CSVEYPGTRNEQFF
TRBV3-1	TRBJ1-4	CASSQVGTGRNEKLFF
TRBV11-2	TRBJ2-7	CASSLVVMGTGPYEQYF
TRBV6-5	TRBJ1-1	CASSLRLPNTEAFF
TRBV12-3/TRBV12-4	TRBJ2-7	CASTSDGTYEQYF
TRBV6-1	TRBJ1-4	CASSRSVRAEKLFF
TRBV6-5	TRBJ2-1	CASKGVANEQFF
TRBV7-9	TRBJ2-2	CASSTIAGRTGELFF
TRBV27	TRBJ1-5	CASSTTRGSNQPQHF
TRBV12-3/TRBV12-4	TRBJ2-1	CASSGTSLYEQFF
TRBV4-1	TRBJ2-7	CASSGGSDYEQYF
TRBV9	TRBJ2-1	CASSPYSGSGNEQFF
TRBV5-1	TRBJ2-7	CASMAAAGTGEQYF
TRBV29-1	TRBJ2-5	CSVDSLPVQETQYF
TRBV3-1	TRBJ2-4	CASSQDSKDLVHIQYF
TRBV5-1	TRBJ2-1	CASSLAPSGRKRENYNEQFF
TRBV5-1	TRBJ2-1	CASSGRARREGPYNEQFF
TRBV9	TRBJ2-3	CASSVASLWADTQYF